Listed below are T cell receptor beta chains from one sample, sequenced in a study of CD8+CD57+ T cells in acquired aplastic anemia. TCRdb redid the calling of the reads with MiXCR, one entry per CDR3 protein. This sample carries hundreds of thousands of distinct CDR3 sequences, around 45% of them seen once, and the ten largest clones take about 8.3%. Sequencing was done on a sample of sorted CD4+, CD8+, or CD8+CD57+ T cells (not recorded which) from PBMCs. The receptors were gathered from a human donor with aplastic anemia. Both conserved end residues are part of each CDR3. Fields, in order: CDR3 protein, CDR3 DNA, J gene, clone size, V gene, D gene. A D gene is named only where the DNA matches it firmly. Size values are once, few and many counts, or a class for expanded clones, and some rows have none.

CASSYPGHQPQHF	TGTGCCAGCAGTTACCCCGGGCATCAGCCCCAGCATTTT	TRBJ1-5	many	TRBV28	-
CASHRRDPSHEQYF	TGTGCATCGCACCGCCGGGACCCATCCCACGAGCAGTACTTC	TRBJ2-7	many	TRBV5-6	-
CASGQAGPGYTF	TGTGCCAGCGGACAGGCAGGACCGGGCTACACCTTC	TRBJ1-2	-	TRBV27	TRBD1
CASSQDLDKDTKHF	TGTGCCAGCAGCCAAGACCTGGACAAAGATACGAAGCATTTT	TRBJ2-3	-	TRBV7-6	-
CASSKSGGAVETQYF	TGTGCCAGCAGTAAAAGCGGGGGGGCCGTGGAGACCCAGTACTTC	TRBJ2-5	few	TRBV6-1	TRBD2
CASTHGAWGEQYF	TGTGCCAGCACCCACGGAGCGTGGGGGGAGCAGTACTTC	TRBJ2-7	-	TRBV7-9	-
CASSVREGRDGYTF	TGTGCCAGCAGCGTTCGGGAGGGACGTGATGGCTACACCTTC	TRBJ1-2	many	TRBV9	-
CAWRGGDTEAFF	TGTGCCTGGAGGGGGGGGGACACTGAAGCTTTCTTT	TRBJ1-1	-	TRBV30	-
CASSLDRVWTEAFF	TGTGCCAGCAGCCTTGACAGGGTGTGGACTGAAGCTTTCTTT	TRBJ1-1	-	TRBV28	TRBD1
CASSEPPNSPLHF	TGTGCCAGCAGTGAACCTCCAAATTCACCCCTCCACTTT	TRBJ1-6	-	TRBV25-1	-
CASSLAFLGEADSPLHF	TGTGCCAGCAGCTTAGCTTTTCTAGGGGAGGCGGATTCACCCCTCCACTTT	TRBJ1-6	-	TRBV7-9	-
CASGLDTNEQFF	TGTGCCAGCGGCTTAGACACGAATGAGCAGTTCTTC	TRBJ2-1	-	TRBV7-9	-
CSVGQIVPSTDTQYF	TGCAGCGTTGGACAGATCGTACCAAGCACAGATACGCAGTATTTT	TRBJ2-3	once	TRBV29-1	-
CSAQRRGVESPLHF	TGCAGTGCCCAGAGGCGGGGGGTTGAGTCACCCCTCCACTTT	TRBJ1-6	-	TRBV20-1	-
CASQTGLAYEQYF	TGTGCCAGCCAGACGGGACTAGCATACGAGCAGTACTTC	TRBJ2-7	-	TRBV2	TRBD2
CASSPGLASYEQYF	TGTGCCAGCAGTCCGGGACTAGCATCCTACGAGCAGTACTTC	TRBJ2-7	many	TRBV7-2	TRBD2
CASNLGTGKGNEQFF	TGTGCCAGCAACTTAGGGACAGGGAAGGGCAATGAGCAGTTCTTC	TRBJ2-1	-	TRBV7-9	TRBD1
CASSLMTGRDYGYTF	TGTGCCAGCAGTTTAATGACAGGGAGAGACTATGGCTACACCTTC	TRBJ1-2	few	TRBV28	TRBD1
CSARDIYTGELFF	TGCAGTGCTAGAGATATTTATACCGGGGAGCTGTTTTTT	TRBJ2-2	many	TRBV20-1	-
CAISELARTQETQYF	TGTGCCATCAGTGAGTTGGCCAGGACCCAAGAGACCCAGTACTTC	TRBJ2-5	many	TRBV10-3	-
CASSIAGGRRQPQHF	TGTGCCAGTAGTATCGCTGGGGGCCGAAGACAGCCCCAGCATTTT	TRBJ1-5	many	TRBV19	-
CASSEYQREGYEQYF	TGTGCCAGCAGTGAATACCAGCGGGAGGGCTACGAGCAGTACTTC	TRBJ2-7	-	TRBV25-1	TRBD2
CASSATGGSENSPLHF	TGTGCCAGCAGCGCTACAGGGGGCTCGGAAAATTCACCCCTCCACTTT	TRBJ1-6	-	TRBV9	TRBD1
CASSVVGTRSGNTIYF	TGTGCCAGCAGCGTAGTGGGCACGCGCTCTGGAAACACCATATATTTT	TRBJ1-3	many	TRBV9	-
CASSQVSQTNTEAFF	TGCGCCAGCAGCCAAGTGTCACAAACGAACACTGAAGCTTTCTTT	TRBJ1-1	many	TRBV4-1	-
CASSLELAGGQDTQYF	TGTGCCAGCAGCTTAGAACTAGCGGGGGGGCAAGATACGCAGTATTTT	TRBJ2-3	many	TRBV11-2	TRBD2
CASSLLGALSNQPQHF	TGTGCCAGCAGTTTGTTGGGGGCGCTTAGCAATCAGCCCCAGCATTTT	TRBJ1-5	few	TRBV28	-
CASSQRGEGTQPQHF	TGCGCCAGCAGCCAGAGAGGGGAGGGGACTCAGCCCCAGCATTTT	TRBJ1-5	-	TRBV5-1	-
CASSPRTELYEQYF	TGTGCCAGCAGCCCACGGACAGAACTTTACGAGCAGTACTTC	TRBJ2-7	-	TRBV7-9	-
CASSQDLSGGAGTGELFF	TGCGCCAGCAGCCAAGATCTTAGCGGGGGGGCCGGCACCGGGGAGCTGTTTTTT	TRBJ2-2	-	TRBV4-3	TRBD2
CASSLDIGLAGQSSYNEQFF	TGTGCCAGCAGCTTAGATATAGGCCTAGCGGGGCAGAGCTCCTACAATGAGCAGTTCTTC	TRBJ2-1	many	TRBV7-2	TRBD2
CASSPVGTIIYEQYF	TGTGCCAGCAGCCCAGTGGGGACTATCATCTACGAGCAGTACTTC	TRBJ2-7	many	TRBV6-5	TRBD2
CASRDRDRGKETQYF	TGTGCCAGCAGGGACCGGGACAGGGGCAAAGAGACCCAGTACTTC	TRBJ2-5	-	TRBV6-5	TRBD1
CASIPRADSGNTIYF	TGTGCCAGCATACCCAGGGCAGACTCTGGAAACACCATATATTTT	TRBJ1-3	few	TRBV6-1	-
CASSSQGFSQPQHF	TGTGCCAGCAGTTCCCAAGGGTTTAGTCAGCCCCAGCATTTT	TRBJ1-5	-	TRBV2	-
CASNLGGSYNEQFF	TGTGCCAGCAACTTAGGGGGCTCCTACAATGAGCAGTTCTTC	TRBJ2-1	-	TRBV6-6	-
CSASVPNSYNEQFF	TGCAGTGCTAGTGTCCCCAATTCCTACAATGAGCAGTTCTTC	TRBJ2-1	many	TRBV20-1	-
CAISGPSPYEQYF	TGTGCCATCAGTGGACCAAGCCCCTACGAGCAGTACTTC	TRBJ2-7	-	TRBV10-3	-
CASSPAPLNEQYF	TGTGCCAGCAGTCCAGCACCGCTCAACGAGCAGTACTTC	TRBJ2-7	-	TRBV12-3/TRBV12-4	-
CSARLIGGQLGEAFF	TGCAGTGCTAGACTCATCGGTGGACAGCTCGGCGAAGCTTTCTTT	TRBJ1-1	many	TRBV20-1	-
CAWSPPDRRNTEAFF	TGTGCCTGGAGTCCCCCCGACAGGAGGAACACTGAAGCTTTCTTT	TRBJ1-1	-	TRBV30	-
CSVTLGQGRTLGYTF	TGCAGCGTTACTCTAGGACAGGGACGAACCCTTGGCTACACCTTC	TRBJ1-2	-	TRBV29-1	TRBD1
CASSATTAFYGYTF	TGTGCCAGCAGTGCAACGACAGCTTTCTATGGCTACACCTTC	TRBJ1-2	many	TRBV6-1	-
CASSPHSGRANTF	TGTGCCAGCAGCCCACATAGCGGGAGGGCCAACACCTTC	TRBJ1-2	-	TRBV6-5	-
CASSLEGADYGYTF	TGTGCCAGCAGCTTAGAGGGGGCGGACTATGGCTACACCTTC	TRBJ1-2	-	TRBV7-8	TRBD1
CATHNEQFF	TGTGCCACTCACAATGAGCAGTTCTTC	TRBJ2-1	many	TRBV7-9	-
CASSLDRIGELFF	TGTGCCAGCAGCCTCGACCGTATCGGGGAGCTGTTTTTT	TRBJ2-2	-	TRBV12-3/TRBV12-4	-
CSVASSGGTDTQYF	TGCAGCGTTGCGTCTAGCGGGGGCACAGATACGCAGTATTTT	TRBJ2-3	-	TRBV29-1	TRBD2
CASSLAHRLYEQFF	TGTGCCAGCAGCTTAGCGCATCGTTTATATGAGCAGTTCTTC	TRBJ2-1	many	TRBV7-9	-
CASSIGDWENTEAFF	TGTGCCAGTAGTATAGGTGACTGGGAGAACACTGAAGCTTTCTTT	TRBJ1-1	-	TRBV19	-
CASSPIDREQETQYF	TGTGCCAGCTCCCCCATAGACAGGGAGCAAGAGACCCAGTACTTC	TRBJ2-5	-	TRBV14	TRBD1
CATSSISGRSNQPQHF	TGTGCCACCAGTAGTATATCCGGGCGTAGCAATCAGCCCCAGCATTTT	TRBJ1-5	-	TRBV24-1	-
CASSLAVRGETQYF	TGTGCCAGCAGCTTGGCTGTCAGGGGAGAGACCCAGTACTTC	TRBJ2-5	-	TRBV5-6	-
CATSGDLAAGAYERYF	TGTGCCACCAGCGGAGATCTGGCGGCGGGGGCCTACGAGCGGTACTTC	TRBJ2-7	-	TRBV15	-
CSARDHNGGRYTGELFF	TGCAGTGCTAGAGATCATAATGGCGGGAGATACACCGGGGAGCTGTTTTTT	TRBJ2-2	-	TRBV20-1	TRBD2
CASSLWKRAETQYF	TGTGCCAGCAGTTTATGGAAGCGGGCAGAGACCCAGTACTTC	TRBJ2-5	few	TRBV28	-
CSASSRRDGSKNIQYF	TGCAGTGCTAGTAGCCGCAGGGACGGGAGCAAAAACATTCAGTACTTC	TRBJ2-4	-	TRBV20-1	-
CASSVAIRTDTQYF	TGTGCCAGCAGCGTAGCAATCCGCACAGATACGCAGTATTTT	TRBJ2-3	-	TRBV7-6	-
CASSTQGSDTQYF	TGTGCCAGCAGCACCCAGGGCTCAGATACGCAGTATTTT	TRBJ2-3	many	TRBV7-6	-
CAISEVGDNYGQYF	TGTGCCATCAGTGAGGTAGGGGACAACTACGGGCAGTACTTC	TRBJ2-7	-	TRBV10-3	-